The clone carrying this T cell receptor beta chain was observed a handful of times. Its target is unknown. V was pared by 6 bases and J by 0 bases, with 9 bases between. From germline, CDR1 is MNHNS and CDR2 SASEGT. This CDR3 region has 14 residues. This sample was taken from a study of identical twins. Findings and limits, study-wide: Low generation-probability sequences were in excess among twin-shared out-of-frame alpha sequences.

One entry per CDR3 protein, called by TCRdb with MiXCR from the 5' RACE reads. This table has 450,000 or so distinct CDR3 sequences, roughly 24% appearing once. The data were also submitted as part of a second study, on T cells expressing NK-cell markers. As reported in that work: Sorted CD3+CD56-NKG2C+, CD3+CD56+NKG2C- and CD3+CD56+NKG2C+ T cells were the source of the TCR beta repertoires.

The origin of this receptor is a woman aged 18-29 years in good health. The specimen was CD4+ T cells sorted from blood. The J gene is TRBJ2-1, the V gene TRBV6-1, with unresolved D. CDR3: CASRAHASYNEQFF. The CDR3 DNA is TGTGCCAGCAGGGCTCACGCCTCCTACAATGAGCAGTTCTTC.